These 21 T cell receptor beta chains were sequenced from one sample in a study of cytotoxic CD8 clonotypes in ibrutinib-treated CLL. The assay was immunoSEQ multiplex PCR, and TCRdb's table has in-frame clones only and misses some. Of 150,000 or so clones in the sample, more than 70% are singletons; the top ten hold roughly 3%. The sample in question was PBMCs, obtained at disease progression, from a patient treated with ibrutinib. The receptors shown here come from a human donor with chronic lymphocytic leukemia.

For this clone: Other nucleotide sequences from this sample produce the same CDR3. The chain employs TRBV30 and TRBJ2-7; TRBD1 or TRBD2 may be the D gene (5 bases each). Trimming cost V 2 bases and J 4 bases, with 6 bases left between them. This CDR3 is 11 amino acids long. The germline V gene encodes CDR1 GTSNPN and CDR2 SVGIG (reference sequence). CDR3 sequence (DNA): TGTGCCTGGAGTTGGGGGTACGAGCAGTACTTC. It is translated as CAWSWGYEQYF.

V gene TRBV5-4 combines with J gene TRBJ2-7, with 9 bases fitting TRBD1. CDR3 length equals 15 residues. The V gene end was trimmed by 2 bases and the J gene end by 2 bases; junction bases not matched to a gene: 5. The germline gives CDR1 SGHNT, CDR2 YYREEE (reference sequence). The CDR3 is CASSLSGTGTYEQYF. CDR3 sequence (DNA): TGTGCCAGCAGCTTATCCGGGACAGGGACCTACGAGCAGTACTTC.

This sequence joins TRBV4-1 and TRBJ2-1, with D perhaps TRBD1 (5 bases). This CDR3 is 15 amino acids long. Per germline, CDR1 MGHRA and CDR2 YSYEKL. Trimming pared 0 bases from V and 7 bases from J, leaving 13 bases between. The CDR3 sequence is CASSQEGARGNEQFF. The DNA for the CDR3 is TGCGCCAGCAGCCAAGAAGGGGCTAGGGGTAATGAGCAGTTCTTC.

The chain carries TRBV11-1 and TRBJ2-1; no clear D. The CDR3 is 14 residues long. V was pared by 5 bases and J by 6 bases, with 14 bases between. Germline V gene sequence: CDR1 SGHAT, CDR2 FQDESV (reference sequence). Here the CDR3 reads CASSPYVRLNEQFF. The DNA of the CDR3 is TGTGCCAGCAGCCCATACGTCAGGCTCAATGAGCAGTTCTTC.

The genes are TRBV9 and TRBJ2-7; 10 bases align to TRBD1. V dropped 4 bases and J dropped 6; count of bases not matched to a gene: 10. CDR1 is SGDLS, CDR2 YYNGEE, per germline. The CDR3 is 15 residues long. CDR3 loop: CASSPKSGTGAEQYF. The CDR3 bases are TGTGCCAGCAGCCCAAAAAGTGGGACAGGGGCCGAGCAGTACTTC.

The J gene is TRBJ2-3, the V gene TRBV19, with TRBD1 identical over 8 bases. After removal of 9 bases from V and 1 base from J, the junction contained 3 bases not matched to a gene. The germline CDR1 and CDR2 sequences are LNHDA and SQIVND (reference sequence). The CDR3 is made up of 13 amino acids. This CDR3 reads CASQTGGTDTQYF. The CDR3 region has the DNA TGTGCCAGCCAGACAGGGGGCACAGATACGCAGTATTTT.

This chain uses TRBV7-3 with TRBJ2-2; TRBD1 aligns across 8 bases. The germline V gene encodes CDR1 SGHTA and CDR2 FQGTGA. V was clipped by 6 bases and J by 2 bases; unmatched bases: 5. This CDR3 has 15 amino acids. The CDR3 region has the DNA TGTGCCAGCAGGGTCGGGACAGGAAACACCGGGGAGCTGTTTTTT. Its translation: CASRVGTGNTGELFF.

The CDR3 DNA follows: TGTGCCAGAAGCTTGAAGATGAAACTCGCGAGGTTTTATGGCTACACCTTC. Protein sequence: CARSLKMKLARFYGYTF. The genes are TRBV5-3 and TRBJ1-2; D not certain. TRBV5-3 is an open reading frame, and its role is uncertain. V dropped 1 base and J dropped 5 bases, with 21 bases sitting between them. The CDR3 sequence is 17 residues long.

This chain joins TRBV5-1 and TRBJ2-5, with a weak D call TRBD1 (6 bases). The V end lost 4 bases, the J end lost 6 bases, and 16 bases lay between the germline ends. The CDR3 runs 14 residues. CDR1 is SGHRS, CDR2 YFSETQ, per germline. The CDR3 bases are TGCGCCAGCAGCCCAGCAGGGGCCGGGAAGACCCAGTACTTC. It yields the protein CASSPAGAGKTQYF. The complete variable domain, with remaining parts taken from reference TRBV5-1 and TRBJ2-5, reads KAGVTQTPRYLIKTRGQQVTLSCSPISGHRSVSWYQQTPGQGLQFLFEYFSETQRNKGNFPGRFSGRQFSNSRSEMNVSTLELGDSALYLCASSPAGAGKTQYFGPGTRLLVL.

CDR3 coding DNA: TGTGCCAGCAGTTTATCCCCAGAGTACAATCAGCCCCAGCATTTT. It is translated as CASSLSPEYNQPQHF. The chain carries TRBV27 and TRBJ1-5, with no clear D. Germline lookup yields CDR1 MNHEY and CDR2 SMNVEV (reference sequence). The length of the CDR3 is 15 residues. The V end lost 0 bases, the J end lost 3 bases, and 9 bases lay between the germline ends.

V and J are TRBV7-2 and TRBJ2-1, with 12 nucleotides matching TRBD2. The CDR3 extends over 17 amino acids. From germline, CDR1 is SGHTA and CDR2 FQGNSA. Trimming cost V 2 bases and J 7 bases; bases outside gene matches: 9. The CDR3: CASSLRYTSGGSNEQFF. The CDR3 coding sequence is TGTGCCAGCAGCTTAAGGTATACTAGCGGGGGGAGTAATGAGCAGTTCTTC.

A single count supports this clone. The chain combines TRBV18 with TRBJ1-1; D ambiguous. The germline CDR1 and CDR2 sequences are KGHSH and LQKENI. There are 14 residues in the CDR3. V shed 2 bases and J shed 1 base, with 8 bases lying between them. Here the CDR3 reads CASSPTWGNTEAFF. The CDR3 nucleotides read TGTGCCAGCTCACCAACATGGGGGAACACTGAAGCTTTCTTT.

A word on this clone: The final CDR3 position lacks the conserved phenylalanine or tryptophan, pointing to a likely read error. The chain is built from TRBV20-1 and TRBJ1-2; D remains ambiguous. Germline CDR1 DFQATT, CDR2 SNEGSKA (reference sequence). Trimming stripped 7 bases from V and 7 bases from J, with 13 bases between. CDR3 size: 11 residues. CDR3 in amino acids: CSVSAWSGYTL. The CDR3 region has the DNA TGCAGTGTATCCGCATGGAGTGGCTACACCCTC.

The chain employs TRBV2 and TRBJ2-3; perhaps TRBD1 as D (5 bases). CDR1 is SNHLY, CDR2 FYNNEI, per germline. The CDR3 runs 14 residues. Deletions cut 7 bases from V and 3 bases from J, with 14 bases between. The CDR3 DNA is TGTGCCAGCACCAGCTGGGGCTCAACAGATACGCAGTATTTT. Translation gives CASTSWGSTDTQYF.

This sequence joins TRBV27 and TRBJ2-7; the D gene is possibly TRBD2 (6 bases). Germline V lookup: CDR1 MNHEY, CDR2 SMNVEV (reference sequence). There are 15 residues in the CDR3. V gave up 1 base and J gave up 9 bases, with 19 bases separating them. CDR3 region: CASSLLGGTGQGQYF. CDR3 sequence (DNA): TGTGCCAGCAGTTTATTGGGGGGAACGGGCCAGGGGCAGTACTTC.

The J gene is TRBJ1-4, the V gene TRBV4-1; 9 nucleotides align to TRBD1. The CDR3 is made up of 15 amino acids. CDR1 is MGHRA and CDR2 is YSYEKL in the germline V gene. After removal of 3 bases from V and 7 bases from J, the junction contained 6 bases not matched to a gene. CDR3 nucleotide sequence: TGCGCCAGCAGCCATCTGACAGGGGGTCGTGAAAAACTGTTTTTT. This translates into CASSHLTGGREKLFF.

The chain is built from TRBV11-2 and TRBJ2-1; 8 bases are a match to TRBD2. J lost 5 bases, V lost 1 base, and 1 base had no gene match. CDR3 length: 14 amino acids. CDR1 is SGHAT, CDR2 FQNNGV, per germline. In DNA, the CDR3 is TGTGCCAGCAGCTTAGCGGGAGGGCACAATGAGCAGTTCTTC. Residues: CASSLAGGHNEQFF.

The chain recombines TRBV2 with TRBJ1-2, with D unclear. The length of the CDR3 is 13 residues. The V gene lost 3 bases and the J gene lost 2 bases, with 7 bases spanning the gap. Germline V gives CDR1 SNHLY, CDR2 FYNNEI. The CDR3 DNA reads as TGTGCCAGCAGTGAGCAGGAGAACTATGGCTACACCTTC. Amino acid sequence: CASSEQENYGYTF.

This chain links TRBV19 with TRBJ2-1; D is undetermined. The CDR3 totals 15 residues. V lost 7 bases, J lost 6 bases, and 19 bases lay in between. The germline V gene encodes CDR1 LNHDA and CDR2 SQIVND (reference sequence). The CDR3 coding sequence is TGTGCCAGTACCAAATCCAATCTAGGTGGCAATGAGCAGTTCTTC. Amino acids: CASTKSNLGGNEQFF.

To note about this clone: This sample includes further DNA sequences coding for the same CDR3. The chain couples TRBV9 to TRBJ2-2, with D perhaps matching TRBD1 (5 bases). V was clipped by 3 bases and J by 0 bases, with 9 bases between them. CDR1 and CDR2 from the germline V gene are SGDLS and YYNGEE. The CDR3 has 15 amino acids. The CDR3 DNA is TGTGCCAGCAGCGGGACACTCGCGAACACCGGGGAGCTGTTTTTT. Residues: CASSGTLANTGELFF.

The CDR3 region has the DNA TGTGCCAGCTCACCCATGGAGAACACTGAAGCTTTCTTT. Translated: CASSPMENTEAFF. The J gene is TRBJ1-1, the V gene TRBV18; D call uncertain. V was cut by 3 bases and J by 1 base, with 6 bases left in between. The CDR3 sequence is 13 residues long. From germline, CDR1 is KGHSH and CDR2 LQKENI. Based on the CDR3 plus reference TRBV18 and TRBJ1-1, the full variable domain is NAGVMQNPRHLVRRRGQEARLRCSPMKGHSHVYWYRQLPEEGLKFMVYLQKENIIDESGMPKERFSAEFPKEGPSILRIQQVVRGDSAAYFCASSPMENTEAFFGQGTRLTVV.